The next 3 T cell receptor beta chains were all read from a single sample in a study of blood T cell repertoires in COVID-19. Clones were sequenced by immunoSEQ multiplex PCR, and TCRdb holds only the in-frame ones, with some missing. The sample gives 98,000 or so clones, approximately 91% of which show up once; around 5.5% is in the top ten. The sequenced material came from peripheral blood. The receptors were gathered from a human donor in a cohort sampled during active COVID-19.

V usage is TRBV19 and J usage is TRBJ2-5; 11 bases fit TRBD1. CDR1 and CDR2 (germline): LNHDA, SQIVND (reference sequence). The CDR3 runs to 13 residues. The J segment lost 5 bases and the V segment lost 9 bases, leaving 5 bases of the junction unmatched. As DNA, the CDR3 is TGTGCCAGCGGACAGGGGGCACAGGAGACCCAGTACTTC. It codes for CASGQGAQETQYF.

The genes are TRBV2 and TRBJ1-2; TRBD1 is a possible D gene (5 bases). This CDR3 region has 16 residues. Germline CDR1 is SNHLY and CDR2 is FYNNEI. V dropped 2 bases and J dropped 6 bases, with 19 bases sitting between them. CDR3 nucleotides: TGTGCCAGCAGTGAATCCCTAAGGAGGGGCAGAGATGGCTACACCTTC. Translating it yields CASSESLRRGRDGYTF.

The rearrangement links TRBV5-4 to TRBJ1-2; D uncertain. Trimming cost V 0 bases and J 5 bases, with 8 bases left between them. The CDR3 is 13 residues long. Germline CDR1 and CDR2: SGHNT and YYREEE (reference sequence). The CDR3 DNA follows: TGTGCCAGCAGCTTGGAGGCGGATTATGGCTACACCTTC. This encodes CASSLEADYGYTF.